This T cell receptor beta chain appears in the sequencing data of a study of shared clonotypes between healthy human individuals. Findings and limits, study-wide: Sampling was confined to blood; repertoires within tissues likely differ.

Assay: immunoSEQ multiplex PCR; the TCRdb copy retains only in-frame clones and omits some. The sample yields 2 million or so clones, about 95% seen once. Trimming took 6 bases from V and 1 from J; bases not matched to a gene: 5. Germline loops: CDR1 MDHEN, CDR2 SYDVKM. This CDR3 is 15 amino acids long. CD45RO-negative, CCR7-selected cells formed the naive CD8 fraction, which excluded terminally differentiated effector memory CD45RA+ cells. With respect to this clone: What it recognizes is unknown.

V gene TRBV28 combines with J gene TRBJ2-2, with 7 bases fitting TRBD1. This clonotype was sampled from a man aged 18 to 30 in good health. Sequenced material: naive CD8+ T cells sorted from blood. This CDR3 reads CASRETGLNTGELFF. The CDR3 coding sequence is TGTGCCAGCAGGGAGACAGGGTTGAACACCGGGGAGCTGTTTTTT. The full variable domain, rest sourced from reference TRBV28 and TRBJ2-2, is DVKVTQSSRYLVKRTGEKVFLECVQDMDHENMFWYRQDPGLGLRLIYFSYDVKMKEKGDIPEGYSVSREKKERFSLILESASTNQTSMYLCASRETGLNTGELFFGEGSRLTVL.